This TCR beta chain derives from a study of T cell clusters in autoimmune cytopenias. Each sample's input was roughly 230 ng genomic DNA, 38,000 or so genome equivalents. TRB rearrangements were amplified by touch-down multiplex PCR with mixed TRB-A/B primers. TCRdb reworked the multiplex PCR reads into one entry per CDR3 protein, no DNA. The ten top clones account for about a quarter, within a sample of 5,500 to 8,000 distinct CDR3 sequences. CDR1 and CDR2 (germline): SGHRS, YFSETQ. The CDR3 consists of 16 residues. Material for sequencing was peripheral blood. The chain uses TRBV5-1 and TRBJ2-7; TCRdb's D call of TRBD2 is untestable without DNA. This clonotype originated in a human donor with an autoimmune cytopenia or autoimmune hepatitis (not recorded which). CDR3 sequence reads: CASSPPQSGRTAEQYF.